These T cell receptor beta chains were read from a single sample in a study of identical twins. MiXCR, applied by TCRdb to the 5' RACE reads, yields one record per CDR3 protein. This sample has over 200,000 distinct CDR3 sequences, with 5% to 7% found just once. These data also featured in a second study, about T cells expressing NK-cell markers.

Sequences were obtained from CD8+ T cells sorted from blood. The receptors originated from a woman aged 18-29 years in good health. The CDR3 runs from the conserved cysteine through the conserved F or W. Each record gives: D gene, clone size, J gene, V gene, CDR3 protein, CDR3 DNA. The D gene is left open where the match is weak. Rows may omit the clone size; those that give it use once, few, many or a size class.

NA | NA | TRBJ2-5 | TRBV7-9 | CASTPRPRDQETQYF | TGTGCCAGCACCCCCCGCCCGCGGGACCAAGAGACCCAGTACTTC
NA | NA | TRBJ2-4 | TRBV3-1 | CASSQDNGEIAKNIQYF | TGTGCCAGCAGCCAAGATAACGGGGAGATAGCCAAAAACATTCAGTACTTC
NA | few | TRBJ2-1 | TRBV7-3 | CASSLWGGRPDNEQFF | TGTGCCAGCAGCTTATGGGGGGGCCGACCCGACAATGAGCAGTTCTTC
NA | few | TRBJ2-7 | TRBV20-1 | CSARSGRAYEQYF | TGCAGTGCTAGATCGGGGCGCGCCTACGAGCAGTACTTC
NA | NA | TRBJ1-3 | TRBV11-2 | CASSPWTAGNTIYF | TGTGCCAGCAGCCCCTGGACAGCTGGAAACACCATATATTTT
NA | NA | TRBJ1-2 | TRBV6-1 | CASSLWGSYGYTF | TGTGCCAGCAGCCTATGGGGTTCCTATGGCTACACCTTC
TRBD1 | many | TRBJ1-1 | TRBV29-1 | CSVEDLDRGSEAFF | TGCAGCGTTGAAGATCTCGACAGGGGCTCTGAAGCTTTCTTT
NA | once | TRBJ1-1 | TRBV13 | CASSGVGWEGTEAFF | TGTGCCAGCAGCGGGGTGGGATGGGAAGGCACTGAAGCTTTCTTT
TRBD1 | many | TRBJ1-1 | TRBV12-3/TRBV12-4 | CASSFPTGGRTEAFF | TGTGCCAGCAGTTTCCCGACAGGGGGCAGGACTGAAGCTTTCTTT
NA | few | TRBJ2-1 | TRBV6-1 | CASRDGANEQFF | TGTGCCAGCAGGGATGGAGCCAATGAGCAGTTCTTC
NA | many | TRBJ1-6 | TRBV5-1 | CASSLGRRSSYNSPLHF | TGCGCCAGCAGCTTAGGACGGCGGAGCTCCTATAATTCACCCCTCCACTTT
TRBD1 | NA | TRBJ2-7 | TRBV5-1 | CASSLPGTGGEQYF | TGCGCCAGCAGCTTGCCCGGGACAGGGGGCGAGCAGTACTTC
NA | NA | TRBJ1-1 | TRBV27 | CASSLNGVNTEAFF | TGTGCCAGCAGTTTAAACGGAGTGAACACTGAAGCTTTCTTT
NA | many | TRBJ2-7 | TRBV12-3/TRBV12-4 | CASSPRDTYEQYF | TGTGCCAGCAGTCCCCGGGACACCTACGAGCAGTACTTC
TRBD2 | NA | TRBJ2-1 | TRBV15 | CATSREREGQGEQFF | TGTGCCACCAGCAGGGAGCGGGAGGGCCAAGGTGAGCAGTTCTTC
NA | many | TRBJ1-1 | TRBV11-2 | CASSLAGPEAFF | TGTGCCAGCAGCTTAGCAGGGCCTGAAGCTTTCTTT
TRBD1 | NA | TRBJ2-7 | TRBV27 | CASSPRGQGSYEQYF | TGTGCCAGCAGCCCCCGGGGACAGGGTTCCTACGAGCAGTACTTC
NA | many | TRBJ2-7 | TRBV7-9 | CASSLEKGRDEQYF | TGTGCCAGCAGCTTGGAAAAGGGTAGGGACGAGCAGTACTTC
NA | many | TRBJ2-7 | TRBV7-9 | CASSLAGHLYEQYF | TGTGCCAGCAGCTTAGCGGGGCACCTCTACGAGCAGTACTTC
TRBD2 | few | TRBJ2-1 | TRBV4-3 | CASSQESGSGNEQFF | TGCGCCAGCAGCCAAGAGAGCGGGAGTGGCAATGAGCAGTTCTTC
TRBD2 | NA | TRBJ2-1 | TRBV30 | CAWRTSGSNEQFF | TGTGCCTGGAGGACTAGCGGGAGCAATGAGCAGTTCTTC
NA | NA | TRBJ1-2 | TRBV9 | CASLGGQGYTF | TGTGCCAGTCTCGGGGGCCAAGGCTACACCTTC
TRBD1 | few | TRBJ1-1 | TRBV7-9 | CASSLPTGEDTEAFF | TGTGCCAGCAGCTTACCGACAGGGGAGGACACTGAAGCTTTCTTT
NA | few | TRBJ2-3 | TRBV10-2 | CASRDGGYTQYF | TGCGCCAGCCGGGACGGTGGCTATACGCAGTATTTT
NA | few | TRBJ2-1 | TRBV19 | CASSIVLNNEQFF | TGTGCCAGTAGTATAGTACTAAACAATGAGCAGTTCTTC
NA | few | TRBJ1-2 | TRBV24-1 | CATSSGDTNYGYTF | TGTGCCACCAGTTCCGGGGATACTAACTATGGCTACACCTTC
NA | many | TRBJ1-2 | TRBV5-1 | CASSRPGPLRGDYGYTF | TGCGCCAGCAGCCGTCCCGGCCCCCTTAGGGGGGATTATGGCTACACCTTC
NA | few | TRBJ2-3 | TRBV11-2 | CASSSPDRARTDTQYF | TGTGCCAGCAGCTCCCCGGACCGGGCGAGGACAGATACGCAGTATTTT
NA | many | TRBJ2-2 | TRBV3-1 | CASSQDEGIGELFF | TGTGCCAGCAGCCAAGATGAAGGGATCGGGGAGCTGTTTTTT
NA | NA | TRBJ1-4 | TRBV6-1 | CASSLGGPATNEKLFF | TGTGCCAGCAGCCTCGGGGGACCTGCAACTAATGAAAAACTGTTTTTT
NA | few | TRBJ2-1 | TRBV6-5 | CASSYGAYPYNEQFF | TGTGCCAGCAGTTACGGAGCTTACCCCTACAATGAGCAGTTCTTC
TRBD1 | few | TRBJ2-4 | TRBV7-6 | CASATGARNTDIQYF | TGTGCCAGCGCAACAGGGGCGCGCAATACGGACATTCAGTACTTC
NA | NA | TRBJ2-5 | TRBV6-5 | CASSYSPVGAQETQYF | TGTGCCAGCAGTTACTCGCCAGTAGGGGCCCAAGAGACCCAGTACTTC